These 26 T cell receptor beta chains came from one sample sequenced in a study of blood T cell repertoires in COVID-19 (dated by TCRdb to the early 2020s). Preparation of the library involved the immunoSEQ multiplex PCR assay. TCRdb limited this immuneACCESS table to in-frame rearrangements with V and J called. A share of clones is missing; checked studies link under half to unresolved V genes, and the rest is unexplained. The sample table contains under 150,000 clones; only one count was recorded for 80% of them. The ten largest clones represent approximately 13% of the sample. Sequencing input: peripheral blood. The receptors stem from a man in his sixties with active or convalescent COVID-19.

The V and J genes are TRBV7-6 and TRBJ1-1, with TRBD1 matching 8 bases. Germline V gene sequence: CDR1 SGHVS, CDR2 FNYEAQ. This CDR3 region has 15 residues. V shed 5 bases and J 5 bases; nucleotides not matched to a gene: 10. This CDR3 reads CASSDRGHPGTEAFF. As DNA, the CDR3 is TGTGCCAGCAGCGACAGGGGACACCCGGGGACTGAAGCTTTCTTT. Supplemented by reference TRBV7-6 and TRBJ1-1, the full variable domain reads GAGVSQSPRYKVTKRGQDVALRCDPISGHVSLYWYRQALGQGPEFLTYFNYEAQQDKSGLPNDRFSAERPEGSISTLTIQRTEQRDSAMYRCASSDRGHPGTEAFFGQGTRLTVV.

The genes are TRBV21-1 and TRBJ1-5; TRBD1 was called by the table and not checked on the DNA. TRBV21-1 is annotated as a pseudogene. The CDR3 is 17 residues long. The CDR3 protein is CASISTGVRGNTGLQHF. The CDR3 DNA sequence: TGTGCCAGCATCTCTACAGGGGTGCGCGGGAATACAGGGCTCCAGCATTTT.

In this sample, this clone turned up once. This chain uses TRBV11-2 with TRBJ1-6; 7 bases are shared with TRBD1. The V gene's germline CDR1 is SGHAT and CDR2 FQNNGV. V lost 1 base, J lost 4 bases, and 4 bases stayed unmatched. This CDR3 spans 16 amino acids. CDR3 sequence reads: CASSLASGQYNSPLHF. CDR3 sequence (DNA): TGTGCCAGCAGCTTAGCGTCGGGACAGTATAATTCACCCCTCCACTTT.

The genes are TRBV5-1 and TRBJ2-1; 9 nucleotides line up with TRBD2. The CDR3 sequence is 16 residues long. The germline CDR1 and CDR2 sequences are SGHRS and YFSETQ. The junction had 9 bases not matched to a gene; V was cut back by 0 bases and J by 8 bases. Here the CDR3 reads CASSLDGLASWDEQFF. The DNA for the CDR3 is TGCGCCAGCAGCTTGGACGGACTAGCGTCTTGGGATGAGCAGTTCTTC. The full variable domain, in which reference TRBV5-1 and TRBJ2-1 provide the parts outside the CDR3, is KAGVTQTPRYLIKTRGQQVTLSCSPISGHRSVSWYQQTPGQGLQFLFEYFSETQRNKGNFPGRFSGRQFSNSRSEMNVSTLELGDSALYLCASSLDGLASWDEQFFGPGTRLTVL.

The CDR3 spells CAYLGTGGLGYTF. CDR3 nucleotides: TGTGCCTACCTAGGGACAGGGGGCCTCGGCTACACCTTC. This rearrangement joins TRBV30 to TRBJ1-2; 12 bases map to TRBD1. J lost 8 bases, V lost 7 bases, and 8 bases had no gene match. Germline CDR1 is GTSNPN and CDR2 is SVGIG (reference sequence). The CDR3 length is 13 residues.

This clone was detected once. The V call is TRBV6-2 or TRBV6-3, the J call TRBJ2-3, with 7 nucleotides matching TRBD2. The junction had 11 bases not matched to a gene; V was cut back by 3 bases and J by 2 bases. From germline, CDR1 is MNHEY and CDR2 SVGEGT. This CDR3 contains 17 residues. The CDR3 sequence: CASSYGGGVVATDTQYF. CDR3 sequence (DNA): TGTGCCAGCAGTTATGGGGGAGGGGTAGTCGCCACAGATACGCAGTATTTT.

This chain connects TRBV18 to TRBJ1-4, with D perhaps matching TRBD1 (6 bases). The V gene lost 5 bases and the J gene lost 6 bases, with 13 bases spanning the gap. Germline CDR1 and CDR2: KGHSH and LQKENI. The CDR3 runs to 14 residues. CDR3 loop: CASSIQGLDEKLFF. In DNA, the CDR3 is TGTGCCAGCTCAATACAGGGTCTCGATGAAAAACTGTTTTTT.

This clone was seen a few times. V usage is TRBV7-8 and J usage is TRBJ1-1, with D possibly matching TRBD1 (6 bases). The length of the CDR3 is 13 residues. The germline V gene has CDR1 SGHVS and CDR2 FQNEAQ. The germline V and J ends were trimmed by 5 bases and 4 bases, with 11 bases remaining between them. CDR3 sequence reads: CASSPGQVTEAFF. The CDR3 DNA sequence: TGTGCCAGCAGCCCGGGACAAGTCACTGAAGCTTTCTTT. The whole variable domain, remainder taken from reference TRBV7-8 and TRBJ1-1, is GAGVSQSPRYKVAKRGQDVALRCDPISGHVSLFWYQQALGQGPEFLTYFQNEAQLDKSGLPSDRFFAERPEGSVSTLKIQRTQQEDSAVYLCASSPGQVTEAFFGQGTRLTVV.

The chain links TRBV30 to TRBJ1-2, with D perhaps TRBD1 (5 bases). This CDR3 contains 13 residues. The V end lost 2 bases, the J end lost 4 bases, and 11 bases lay between the germline ends. CDR1 and CDR2 (germline): GTSNPN, SVGIG (reference sequence). The CDR3 DNA reads TGTGCCTGGAGTTATAGACAGTTCTATGGCTACACCTTC. Its protein product is CAWSYRQFYGYTF. Full variable domain (rest looked up from reference TRBV30 and TRBJ1-2): SQTIHQWPATLVQPVGSPLSLECTVEGTSNPNLYWYRQAAGRGLQLLFYSVGIGQISSEVPQNLSASRPQDRQFILSSKKLLLSDSGFYLCAWSYRQFYGYTFGSGTRLTVV.

The chain couples TRBV14 to TRBJ1-1; D is possibly TRBD1 (6 bases). The CDR3 loop spans 15 amino acids. Trimming left V 1 base short and J 5 bases short, with 14 bases between. The germline V gene has CDR1 SGHDN and CDR2 FVKESK. The CDR3 protein is CASSQGLRGGTEAFF. The CDR3 DNA is TGTGCCAGCAGCCAAGGCCTGAGGGGGGGAACTGAAGCTTTCTTT.

The CDR3, as DNA: TGTGCCACCCAGCCTAGCGGGGGGGGAGATACGCAGTATTTT. Protein product: CATQPSGGGDTQYF. V is TRBV6-5 and J is TRBJ2-3; 12 nucleotides line up with TRBD2. Germline CDR1 reads MNHEY; CDR2 reads SVGAGI. This CDR3 has 14 residues. V was pared by 10 bases and J by 5 bases, with 7 bases of the junction left unmatched.

This clone is a singleton in its sample. The V and J genes are TRBV19 and TRBJ1-5; D is unclear. This CDR3 comprises 16 residues. V was trimmed by 3 bases and J by 5 bases, leaving 17 bases between them. Germline lookup yields CDR1 LNHDA and CDR2 SQIVND (reference sequence). This CDR3 reads CASSILQDGGHQPQHF. The CDR3 bases are TGTGCCAGTAGTATTCTCCAGGACGGAGGCCATCAGCCCCAGCATTTT. The whole variable domain, filled in from reference TRBV19 and TRBJ1-5, reads DGGITQSPKYLFRKEGQNVTLSCEQNLNHDAMYWYRQDPGQGLRLIYYSQIVNDFQKGDIAEGYSVSREKKESFPLTVTSAQKNPTAFYLCASSILQDGGHQPQHFGDGTRLSIL.

The chain employs TRBV7-2 and TRBJ2-5, with TRBD1 as a possible D gene (5 bases). Trimming left V 1 base short and J 2 bases short, with 8 bases between. The CDR3 has 14 residues. The germline CDR1 and CDR2 sequences are SGHTA and FQGNSA. CDR3 protein: CASSLGQGQETQYF. The CDR3 DNA is TGTGCCAGCAGCTTAGGGCAGGGACAAGAGACCCAGTACTTC.

V gene TRBV6-2 or TRBV6-3 combines with J gene TRBJ1-2; 7 nucleotides line up with TRBD1. V lost 2 bases, J lost 7 bases, and 7 bases stayed unmatched. CDR3 size: 14 residues. The germline CDR1 and CDR2 sequences are MNHEY and SVGEGT. CDR3 bases: TGTGCCAGCAGTTACAGACAGGGCCTCGTTGGCTACACCTTC. Its translation is CASSYRQGLVGYTF.

V is TRBV6-2 or TRBV6-3 and J is TRBJ2-7, with D hard to call. Trimming removed 4 bases at V and 0 bases at J, with 10 bases between. Germline CDR1 is MNHEY and CDR2 is SVGEGT. The CDR3 has 14 amino acids. The DNA of the CDR3 is TGTGCCAGCAGTTTAACCGCGATCTCCTACGAGCAGTACTTC. Its translation: CASSLTAISYEQYF.

V usage is TRBV5-1 and J usage is TRBJ2-1; weak D call: TRBD2 (6 bases). V was shortened by 7 bases and J by 7 bases, with 15 bases between the two germline ends. The CDR3 runs 13 residues. Per germline, CDR1 SGHRS and CDR2 YFSETQ. The CDR3 DNA follows: TGCGCCAGCGACGATGGGAGCGGGAATGAGCAGTTCTTC. Residues: CASDDGSGNEQFF.

The genes are TRBV11-1 and TRBJ2-5, with 9 positions matching TRBD1. Germline CDR1 and CDR2: SGHAT and FQDESV (reference sequence). CDR3 length equals 15 residues. Germline trimming cut 5 bases from V and 3 bases from J; bases unmatched to any gene: 7. In DNA, the CDR3 is TGTGCCAGCAGCCCGTGGACAGGGGTGGAAGAGACCCAGTACTTC. It encodes CASSPWTGVEETQYF. Using reference TRBV11-1 and TRBJ2-5 for the parts outside the CDR3, the full variable domain is EAEVAQSPRYKITEKSQAVAFWCDPISGHATLYWYRQILGQGPELLVQFQDESVVDDSQLPKDRFSAERLKGVDSTLKIQPAELGDSAMYLCASSPWTGVEETQYFGPGTRLLVL.

The chain is built from TRBV10-3 and TRBJ2-7; perhaps TRBD2 as D (5 bases). Germline assignment: CDR1 ENHRY and CDR2 SYGVKD. V was shortened by 8 bases and J by 3 bases, with 14 bases between the two germline ends. The CDR3 has 13 residues. This CDR3 is CAIAREEGYEQYF. CDR3 nucleotides: TGTGCCATCGCCCGGGAAGAGGGCTACGAGCAGTACTTC.

The chain combines TRBV29-1 with TRBJ2-3; 7 bases map to TRBD2. CDR3 length: 14 residues. Looked up from germline, CDR1 is SQVTM and CDR2 is ANQGSEA. The V segment lost 4 bases and the J segment 8 bases; nucleotides outside the gene matches: 12. CDR3 residues: CSVGAAGVFGTQYF. CDR3 in DNA: TGCAGCGTTGGGGCGGCGGGAGTGTTTGGTACGCAGTATTTT.

V and J are TRBV11-3 and TRBJ2-7, with no clear D. Between the trimmed V and J ends, which lost 1 base and 3 bases, there was a span of 4 bases. This CDR3 contains 12 residues. Germline CDR1 is SGHNT and CDR2 is YENEEA. The CDR3 bases are TGTGCCAGCAGCTTAGCGGGCTACGAGCAGTACTTC. The encoded protein is CASSLAGYEQYF.

The chain couples TRBV28 to TRBJ1-2; perhaps TRBD1 as D (5 bases). The CDR3 loop spans 16 amino acids. V lost 3 bases and J 1 base, leaving 15 bases between the germline ends. Germline V gene sequence: CDR1 MDHEN, CDR2 SYDVKM. Here the CDR3 DNA reads TGTGCCAGCAGTTTCGCCTGGACACGTAGTAACTATGGCTACACCTTC. Its translation: CASSFAWTRSNYGYTF.

This clone was counted a single time. CDR3 protein: CASSSPLGPGELFF. In DNA form, the CDR3 reads TGTGCCAGCAGTTCACCCCTAGGTCCCGGGGAGCTGTTTTTT. The rearrangement joins TRBV27 to TRBJ2-2; D gene unclear. The CDR3 is 14 residues long. Trimming pared 4 bases from V and 6 bases from J, leaving 12 bases between. The germline CDR1 and CDR2 sequences are MNHEY and SMNVEV (reference sequence).

The CDR3 reads CASAWGGAKITDTQYF. The CDR3 nucleotides read TGTGCTAGTGCCTGGGGGGGGGCTAAGATCACGGATACGCAGTATTTT. The chain employs TRBV12-5 and TRBJ2-3; a possible D gene is TRBD2 (7 bases). Germline V gene sequence: CDR1 LGHNT, CDR2 FRNRAP. This CDR3 has 16 amino acids. V was shortened by 7 bases and J by 6 bases, with 23 bases between the two germline ends.

The chain is built from TRBV11-3 and TRBJ1-5; D is possibly TRBD1 (5 bases). This CDR3 region has 15 residues. Germline loops: CDR1 SGHNT, CDR2 YENEEA. Trimming took off 3 bases at V and 4 bases at J, with 13 bases between the two ends. The CDR3 DNA sequence: TGTGCCAGCAGCTTGGGGCACCCCATTAATCAGCCCCAGCATTTT. Residues: CASSLGHPINQPQHF.

At least ten counts were recorded for this clone. The CDR3 sequence: CASSPDSHNEQFF. CDR3 nucleotide sequence: TGTGCCAGCAGCCCCGACTCGCACAATGAGCAGTTCTTC. The genes are TRBV7-2 and TRBJ2-1, with D unclear. CDR1 SGHTA and CDR2 FQGNSA come from the germline V gene. The CDR3 is 13 residues long. The V and J ends lost 5 bases and 5 bases respectively, with 10 bases between them.

This clone was found a few times. The chain recombines TRBV10-2 with TRBJ2-7, with 9 bases lining up with TRBD2. CDR1 and CDR2 from the germline V gene are WSHSY and SAAADI. The CDR3 runs to 17 residues. J gave up 8 bases and V 4 bases, and 18 bases lay outside the gene matches. In DNA, the CDR3 is TGCGCCAGCAGTGTCGCAGCCACGGGCGGGAGGGCCTCACAGCAGTACTTC. This codes for CASSVAATGGRASQQYF.